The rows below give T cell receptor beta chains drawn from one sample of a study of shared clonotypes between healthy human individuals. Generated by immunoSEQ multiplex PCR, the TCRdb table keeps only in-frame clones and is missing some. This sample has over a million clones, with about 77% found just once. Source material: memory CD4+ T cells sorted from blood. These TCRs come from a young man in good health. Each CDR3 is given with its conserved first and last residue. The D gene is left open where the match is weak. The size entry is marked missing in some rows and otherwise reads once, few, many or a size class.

CDR3 protein: CASKRAGSVPEAFF
CDR3 DNA: TGTGCCAGTAAACGGGCAGGGTCAGTACCTGAAGCTTTCTTT
clone size: -
J gene: TRBJ1-1
V gene: TRBV19
D gene: -

CDR3 protein: CASSFRTSRNNEQFF
CDR3 DNA: TGTGCCAGCAGTTTCCGGACTAGTCGGAACAATGAGCAGTTCTTC
clone size: -
J gene: TRBJ2-1
V gene: TRBV6-5
D gene: TRBD2

CDR3 protein: CASQEGIMGSTDTQYF
CDR3 DNA: TGCGCCAGCCAAGAGGGGATAATGGGTAGCACAGATACGCAGTATTTT
clone size: -
J gene: TRBJ2-3
V gene: TRBV5-1
D gene: -

CDR3 protein: CASSEGHSNTEAFF
CDR3 DNA: TGTGCCAGCAGCGAGGGACATTCGAACACTGAAGCTTTCTTT
clone size: few
J gene: TRBJ1-1
V gene: TRBV6-1
D gene: -

CDR3 protein: CASSGRRLTTGELFF
CDR3 DNA: TGTGCCAGCAGTGGAAGAAGACTTACTACCGGGGAGCTGTTTTTT
clone size: -
J gene: TRBJ2-2
V gene: TRBV6-1
D gene: -

CDR3 protein: CASALDSRTEQYF
CDR3 DNA: TGTGCCAGCGCTCTGGACTCCCGCACCGAGCAGTACTTC
clone size: -
J gene: TRBJ2-7
V gene: TRBV2
D gene: -

CDR3 protein: CAISEMRGQPQHF
CDR3 DNA: TGTGCCATCAGTGAGATGAGAGGCCAGCCCCAGCATTTT
clone size: -
J gene: TRBJ1-5
V gene: TRBV10-3
D gene: -

CDR3 protein: CASSLRQGWPSMNTEAFF
CDR3 DNA: TGTGCCAGCTCACTACGACAGGGATGGCCCTCTATGAACACTGAAGCTTTCTTT
clone size: once
J gene: TRBJ1-1
V gene: TRBV18
D gene: TRBD1

CDR3 protein: CASIIAGGYPGELFF
CDR3 DNA: TGTGCCAGCATCATAGCGGGGGGTTATCCCGGGGAGCTGTTTTTT
clone size: -
J gene: TRBJ2-2
V gene: TRBV6-6
D gene: TRBD2

CDR3 protein: CASSLWYTDSNYGYTF
CDR3 DNA: TGTGCCAGCAGTTTATGGTACACCGATTCTAACTATGGCTACACCTTC
clone size: -
J gene: TRBJ1-2
V gene: TRBV28
D gene: -

CDR3 protein: CASSENRVEGYTF
CDR3 DNA: TGTGCCAGCAGTGAGAACAGGGTGGAAGGCTACACCTTC
clone size: few
J gene: TRBJ1-2
V gene: TRBV6-1
D gene: -

CDR3 protein: CASSIVWGDIQYF
CDR3 DNA: TGTGCCAGTAGTATAGTTTGGGGAGACATTCAGTACTTC
clone size: -
J gene: TRBJ2-4
V gene: TRBV19
D gene: -

CDR3 protein: CASSSGTWGSPLHF
CDR3 DNA: TGTGCCAGCAGCTCGGGAACCTGGGGTTCACCCCTCCACTTT
clone size: few
J gene: TRBJ1-6
V gene: TRBV11-2
D gene: -

CDR3 protein: CASSSGQGVNEQFF
CDR3 DNA: TGTGCCAGTAGTTCCGGACAGGGGGTAAATGAGCAGTTCTTC
clone size: many
J gene: TRBJ2-1
V gene: TRBV19
D gene: TRBD1

CDR3 protein: CASSQDRAAAPKQYF
CDR3 DNA: TGCGCCAGCAGCCAAGATAGGGCAGCGGCCCCAAAGCAGTACTTC
clone size: -
J gene: TRBJ2-7
V gene: TRBV4-3
D gene: -

CDR3 protein: CSAKGLAGYSYEQYF
CDR3 DNA: TGCAGCGCGAAAGGACTAGCGGGATACTCCTACGAGCAGTACTTC
clone size: -
J gene: TRBJ2-7
V gene: TRBV29-1
D gene: TRBD2

CDR3 protein: CASSLRAANTGELFF
CDR3 DNA: TGTGCCAGCAGCTTACGGGCAGCTAACACCGGGGAGCTGTTTTTT
clone size: -
J gene: TRBJ2-2
V gene: TRBV7-2
D gene: -

CDR3 protein: CAISESTMGSNQPQHF
CDR3 DNA: TGTGCCATCAGTGAGTCGACAATGGGGAGCAATCAGCCCCAGCATTTT
clone size: -
J gene: TRBJ1-5
V gene: TRBV10-3
D gene: -

CDR3 protein: CASSSDRVFPYTF
CDR3 DNA: TGTGCCAGCAGTAGTGACAGGGTTTTTCCCTACACCTTC
clone size: -
J gene: TRBJ1-2
V gene: TRBV28
D gene: TRBD1

CDR3 protein: CASTPRTGSNEQFF
CDR3 DNA: TGTGCCAGTACTCCCAGGACAGGGTCGAATGAGCAGTTCTTC
clone size: -
J gene: TRBJ2-1
V gene: TRBV25-1
D gene: TRBD1

CDR3 protein: CASSSPDRGFFSNQPQHF
CDR3 DNA: TGTGCCAGCAGTTCTCCGGACAGGGGCTTTTTTAGCAATCAGCCCCAGCATTTT
clone size: -
J gene: TRBJ1-5
V gene: TRBV28
D gene: TRBD1

CDR3 protein: CASSNARGYTF
CDR3 DNA: TGTGCCAGTAGTAATGCACGTGGCTACACCTTC
clone size: -
J gene: TRBJ1-2
V gene: TRBV19
D gene: -

CDR3 protein: CASSSGTSGSEETQYF
CDR3 DNA: TGTGCCAGCAGCTCTGGGACTAGCGGGTCTGAAGAGACCCAGTACTTC
clone size: -
J gene: TRBJ2-5
V gene: TRBV5-4
D gene: TRBD2

CDR3 protein: CASSQAGRGSSYNEQFF
CDR3 DNA: TGCGCCAGCAGCCAAGCGGGACGGGGGTCCTCCTACAATGAGCAGTTCTTC
clone size: -
J gene: TRBJ2-1
V gene: TRBV4-1
D gene: -

CDR3 protein: CASSESRVNNSPLHF
CDR3 DNA: TGTGCCAGCAGTGAATCCCGGGTTAATAATTCACCCCTCCACTTT
clone size: -
J gene: TRBJ1-6
V gene: TRBV2
D gene: -

CDR3 protein: CAWSVSSQQFF
CDR3 DNA: TGTGCCTGGAGTGTTTCTTCCCAACAGTTCTTC
clone size: -
J gene: TRBJ2-1
V gene: TRBV30
D gene: -

CDR3 protein: CASSSPGQHYYGYTF
CDR3 DNA: TGTGCCAGCAGCTCACCGGGACAGCACTACTATGGCTACACCTTC
clone size: -
J gene: TRBJ1-2
V gene: TRBV5-4
D gene: TRBD1

CDR3 protein: CASSPPHRDANIQYF
CDR3 DNA: TGTGCCAGCTCACCACCCCACAGGGATGCAAACATTCAGTACTTC
clone size: -
J gene: TRBJ2-4
V gene: TRBV18
D gene: -

CDR3 protein: CAWSVFGVRNQPQHF
CDR3 DNA: TGTGCCTGGAGTGTTTTCGGGGTACGCAATCAGCCCCAGCATTTT
clone size: -
J gene: TRBJ1-5
V gene: TRBV30
D gene: -

CDR3 protein: CASSQSQTRGGINEQFF
CDR3 DNA: TGCGCCAGCAGCCAATCGCAGACTAGAGGGGGAATAAATGAGCAGTTCTTC
clone size: -
J gene: TRBJ2-1
V gene: TRBV4-1
D gene: -

CDR3 protein: CASSPQIQGNYGYTF
CDR3 DNA: TGCGCCAGCAGCCCCCAAATACAGGGGAACTATGGCTACACCTTC
clone size: once
J gene: TRBJ1-2
V gene: TRBV5-1
D gene: TRBD1

CDR3 protein: CASGLGQGLLGDEQYF
CDR3 DNA: TGTGCTAGTGGTTTGGGACAGGGGCTACTTGGGGACGAGCAGTACTTC
clone size: -
J gene: TRBJ2-7
V gene: TRBV12-5
D gene: TRBD1

CDR3 protein: CASRRDSLGGELFF
CDR3 DNA: TGTGCCAGCAGGCGGGACTCCCTGGGTGGGGAGCTGTTTTTT
clone size: -
J gene: TRBJ2-2
V gene: TRBV2
D gene: -

CDR3 protein: CASSTRDLGGNEQFF
CDR3 DNA: TGTGCCAGTAGTACCCGGGACCTGGGTGGTAATGAGCAGTTCTTC
clone size: -
J gene: TRBJ2-1
V gene: TRBV19
D gene: -

CDR3 protein: CASSPWGSPNTGELFF
CDR3 DNA: TGTGCCAGCAGCCCGTGGGGGAGCCCGAACACCGGGGAGCTGTTTTTT
clone size: -
J gene: TRBJ2-2
V gene: TRBV7-3
D gene: -

CDR3 protein: CASGGGQPFYEQYF
CDR3 DNA: TGTGCCAGCGGGGGGGGACAGCCCTTCTACGAGCAGTACTTC
clone size: few
J gene: TRBJ2-7
V gene: TRBV7-9
D gene: -

CDR3 protein: CASSLDRGTGTPYEQYF
CDR3 DNA: TGTGCCAGCAGCTTAGATCGAGGGACAGGGACACCCTACGAGCAGTACTTC
clone size: -
J gene: TRBJ2-7
V gene: TRBV11-2
D gene: TRBD1

CDR3 protein: CASSLIQRGGGYEQYF
CDR3 DNA: TGTGCCAGCAGCTTGATCCAACGGGGGGGCGGCTACGAGCAGTACTTC
clone size: -
J gene: TRBJ2-7
V gene: TRBV5-6
D gene: TRBD2